These 6 T cell receptor beta chains were sequenced from one sample in a study of CD8+ T cells in alopecia areata. In each case, RNA was isolated and then reverse transcribed into cDNA as the sequencing template. Clones were read by immunoSEQ multiplex PCR, and TCRdb kept only the in-frame ones, dropping some. The sample lists about 300,000 clones; roughly 64% were seen once. Treatment reported: oral pan-JAK inhibitor, 5-10 mg twice daily. Sample: CD4+ T cells sorted from blood, taken at week 24, from a patient treated with tofacitinib. Receptor source: a human donor with alopecia areata.

The chain couples TRBV10-3 to TRBJ2-6, with a tentative D call TRBD1 (5 bases). Deletions cut 9 bases from V and 0 bases from J, with 12 bases between. This CDR3 region has 15 residues. Germline V CDR1 and CDR2: ENHRY, SYGVKD. In DNA form, the CDR3 reads TGTGCCATATGGGGCCCTACCTCTGGGGCCAACGTCCTGACTTTC. This sequence encodes CAIWGPTSGANVLTF.

A note on this clone: This sequence may be a read error, since a much larger clone differs from it by one base. The chain employs TRBV7-9 and TRBJ2-5; 10 bases are shared with TRBD1. CDR1 is SEHNR, CDR2 FQNEAQ, per germline (reference sequence). With 5 bases clipped from V and 6 bases from J, the junction kept 3 bases outside the gene matches. The CDR3 contains 13 residues. The CDR3 loop is CASSRDRGKTQYF. CDR3 sequence (DNA): TGTGCCAGCAGCCGGGACAGGGGAAAGACCCAGTACTTC.

The rearrangement joins TRBV30 to TRBJ2-7; D is tentatively TRBD1 or TRBD2 (6 bases each). There are 11 residues in the CDR3. The ends were cut back, 3 bases at V and 5 bases at J, with 8 bases in the middle. Germline CDR1 reads GTSNPN; CDR2 reads SVGIG (reference sequence). For the CDR3, the DNA is TGTGCCTGGAGCGGGGGCCACGAGCAGTACTTC. Translation: CAWSGGHEQYF.

This clone came up a few times. The rearrangement uses TRBV7-2 and TRBJ2-1, with TRBD1 matching over 8 bases. With V trimmed by 5 bases and J by 7 bases, 10 bases remained unmatched. This CDR3 region has 15 residues. The V gene's germline CDR1 is SGHTA and CDR2 FQGNSA. This CDR3 reads CASSPLGQGTNEQFF. The CDR3, as DNA: TGTGCCAGCAGCCCCCTCGGACAGGGAACAAATGAGCAGTTCTTC.

J is TRBJ1-1 and V is TRBV30; no reliable D call. CDR3 length: 11 residues. V was shortened by 3 bases and J by 3 bases, with 5 bases between the two germline ends. Germline assignment: CDR1 GTSNPN and CDR2 SVGIG (reference sequence). The CDR3 spells CAWRGYTEAFF. The CDR3 coding sequence is TGTGCCTGGAGAGGATACACTGAAGCTTTCTTT.

The V call is TRBV7-2, the J call TRBJ1-5, with D hard to call. V lost 6 bases and J lost 0, with 6 bases in between. The germline CDR1 and CDR2 sequences are SGHTA and FQGNSA. This CDR3 has 13 residues. For the CDR3, the DNA is TGTGCCAGCAGGCTAGATAGCAATCAGCCCCAGCATTTT. It is translated as CASRLDSNQPQHF.